These 18 T cell receptor beta chains were all obtained from the same sample, sequenced in a study of shared clonotypes between healthy human individuals. The table came from immunoSEQ multiplex PCR; TCRdb's copy has only in-frame clones and leaves some out. The sample holds under 1,100,000 clones; about 70% are singletons and the top ten take approximately 1.5%. Sequencing was performed on memory CD4+ T cells sorted from blood. Subset given: CD45RA-negative fraction. The source of these receptors is a young man in good health.

With respect to this clone: A read error may produce the germline difference seen at one junction end. The chain links TRBV5-5 to TRBJ2-5; 7 nucleotides align to TRBD1. Germline CDR1 reads SGHKS; CDR2 reads YYEKEE (reference sequence). This CDR3 has 15 residues. In nucleotides, the CDR3 is TGTGCCGGCAGCCCCCTACAGGGGACCCAAGAGACCCAGTACTTC. This encodes CAGSPLQGTQETQYF.

The chain employs TRBV6-1 and TRBJ1-2; possible D gene TRBD1, 5 bases. The length of the CDR3 is 14 residues. CDR1 and CDR2 (germline): MNHNS, SASEGT. Trimming shortened V by 3 bases and J by 7 bases, and 15 bases separated the two germline ends. The CDR3, as DNA: TGTGCCAGCAGTGAGTCAGGGTTTGTCTCTGGCTACACCTTC. It specifies CASSESGFVSGYTF.

The V gene is TRBV5-1, the J gene TRBJ1-2; the match to TRBD1 covers 7 bases. The CDR3 has 17 residues. The germline gives CDR1 SGHRS, CDR2 YFSETQ. Trimming at V came to 3 bases and at J to 1 base, leaving 12 bases not matched to a gene. CDR3 sequence reads: CASSSPPGTAFNYGYTF. Here the CDR3 DNA reads TGCGCCAGCAGCTCGCCCCCCGGGACAGCCTTTAACTATGGCTACACCTTC.

V gene TRBV7-9 combines with J gene TRBJ2-2; D remains ambiguous. V lost 3 bases and J 1 base, leaving 9 bases between the germline ends. Germline CDR1 and CDR2: SEHNR and FQNEAQ (reference sequence). The CDR3 contains 15 residues. The CDR3: CASSLTFLNTGELFF. The CDR3 nucleotides read TGTGCCAGCAGCTTGACATTCCTGAACACCGGGGAGCTGTTTTTT.

This chain uses TRBV11-3 with TRBJ2-1; 8 positions agree with TRBD2. The V and J ends lost 5 bases and 5 bases, in that order; junction bases with no gene match: 5. The CDR3 contains 14 residues. Germline CDR1 reads SGHNT; CDR2 reads YENEEA. Here the CDR3 DNA reads TGTGCCAGCAGCCGAGCGGGAGTAAACAATGAGCAGTTCTTC. It translates to CASSRAGVNNEQFF.

This clone has only one observation. This sequence joins TRBV30 and TRBJ2-1, with 7 bases lining up with TRBD1. The junction had 2 bases not matched to a gene; V was cut back by 5 bases and J by 4 bases. The CDR3 extends over 12 amino acids. Germline V gives CDR1 GTSNPN, CDR2 SVGIG (reference sequence). CDR3 protein: CAWGQAYNEQFF. CDR3 bases: TGTGCCTGGGGACAGGCTTACAATGAGCAGTTCTTC.

The J gene is TRBJ2-2, the V gene TRBV30; 8 bases align to TRBD1. This CDR3 region has 16 residues. Germline V gene data show CDR1 as GTSNPN and CDR2 as SVGIG (reference sequence). V lost 2 bases and J lost 7; bases outside the gene matches: 12. Written as DNA, the CDR3 is TGTGCCTGGAGTCCCACCCGGACAGGGCTGGGCGGGGAGCTGTTTTTT. Protein product: CAWSPTRTGLGGELFF.

The rearrangement joins TRBV5-4 to TRBJ1-2, with 11 bases lining up with TRBD1. This CDR3 comprises 15 residues. After removal of 4 bases from V and 7 bases from J, the junction contained 9 bases not matched to a gene. Germline V gene data show CDR1 as SGHNT and CDR2 as YYREEE (reference sequence). CDR3 coding DNA: TGTGCCAGCAGCCGGACAGGGGGCGAAGGGGGTGGCTACACCTTC. It translates to CASSRTGGEGGGYTF.

This clone was detected only a few times. The chain uses TRBV11-2 and TRBJ2-7; 10 positions match TRBD2. This CDR3 has 15 residues. The germline V gene has CDR1 SGHAT and CDR2 FQNNGV. After removal of 1 base from V and 1 base from J, the junction contained 1 base not matched to a gene. The CDR3 sequence: CASSLASGGSYEQYF. CDR3 sequence (DNA): TGTGCCAGCAGCTTAGCTAGCGGGGGATCCTACGAGCAGTACTTC.

This clone was detected only a few times. The rearrangement links TRBV21-1 to TRBJ2-3; whether TRBD2, the table's D call, matches the DNA was not checked. TRBV21-1 is a documented pseudogene. This CDR3 region has 20 residues. CDR3 in DNA: TGTGCCAGCAGCAGAAGGCCCTCCGATAGCGGGAGTGCGCGGGGGGATACGCAGTATTTT. This encodes CASSRRPSDSGSARGDTQYF.

With regard to this clone: This same CDR3 is encoded by further DNA sequences in the sample. V is TRBV14 and J is TRBJ1-2; D gene unclear. Germline V gene sequence: CDR1 SGHDN, CDR2 FVKESK. Deletions cut 1 base from V and 8 bases from J, with 11 bases between. This CDR3 contains 13 residues. The CDR3 DNA follows: TGTGCCAGCAGCCAAGTTACAGTAGGAGGCTACACCTTC. Amino acid sequence: CASSQVTVGGYTF.

This clone was observed a handful of times. This chain joins TRBV7-8 and TRBJ1-5; possibly TRBD1 for D (6 bases). The CDR3 contains 18 residues. The V end was cut by 5 bases, the J end by 2 bases, with 22 bases between. The germline gives CDR1 SGHVS, CDR2 FQNEAQ. The CDR3 DNA follows: TGTGCCAGCAGCGACCCCACCCAGGGGAAGGAGGGCAATCAGCCCCAGCATTTT. Protein sequence: CASSDPTQGKEGNQPQHF.

The chain couples TRBV6-5 to TRBJ2-7; TRBD1 matches 12 bases. The V and J ends lost 4 bases and 5 bases, in that order; junction bases with no gene match: 6. Looked up from germline, CDR1 is MNHEY and CDR2 is SVGAGI. This CDR3 is 15 amino acids long. As DNA, the CDR3 is TGTGCCAGCAGTTCCTTCGGGACAGGGGGCAACGAGCAGTACTTC. It encodes CASSSFGTGGNEQYF.

The rearrangement uses TRBV6-6 and TRBJ2-3; D gene uncertain. V was cut by 0 bases and J by 5 bases, with 12 bases left in between. In germline, CDR1 is MNHNY, CDR2 SVGAGI (reference sequence). This CDR3 has 15 residues. CDR3 amino acids: CASSYSGLSGDTQYF. The DNA of the CDR3 is TGTGCCAGCAGTTACTCTGGCCTCTCCGGAGATACGCAGTATTTT.

J is TRBJ1-1 and V is TRBV7-9; D may be TRBD1 (6 bases). The CDR3 spans 14 residues. Germline CDR1 reads SEHNR; CDR2 reads FQNEAQ (reference sequence). V gave up 4 bases and J gave up 4 bases, with 13 bases separating them. The CDR3 DNA reads TGTGCCAGCAGCTGGGACACCGGCGGCACTGAAGCTTTCTTT. Translation: CASSWDTGGTEAFF.

This clone was found a few times. The gene calls are TRBV7-2 and TRBJ1-2; D unresolved. The CDR3 is 13 residues long. Germline CDR1 SGHTA, CDR2 FQGNSA. Trimming shortened V by 5 bases and J by 4 bases, and 11 bases separated the two germline ends. The CDR3 DNA sequence: TGTGCCAGCAGCCCCTTCCAGGCCTATGGCTACACCTTC. Amino acids: CASSPFQAYGYTF.

This clone appeared a few times. This chain joins TRBV5-1 and TRBJ1-1; 11 bases agree with TRBD1. CDR3 length: 16 amino acids. After removal of 4 bases from V and 3 bases from J, the junction contained 8 bases not matched to a gene. The germline V gene has CDR1 SGHRS and CDR2 YFSETQ. DNA for the CDR3: TGCGCCAGCAGCGGCCAAGGACAGGGGGCTGACACTGAAGCTTTCTTT. Its translation is CASSGQGQGADTEAFF.

CDR3: CASSVRGKSTGELFF. DNA for the CDR3: TGTGCCAGCAGTGTTCGGGGGAAATCTACCGGGGAGCTGTTTTTT. The V gene is TRBV2, the J gene TRBJ2-2; weak D call: TRBD2 (6 bases). Germline V gene data show CDR1 as SNHLY and CDR2 as FYNNEI. V was clipped by 4 bases and J by 5 bases, with 14 bases between them. The CDR3 totals 15 residues. Drawing the rest from reference TRBV2 and TRBJ2-2, the complete variable domain is EPEVTQTPSHQVTQMGQEVILRCVPISNHLYFYWYRQILGQKVEFLVSFYNNEISEKSEIFDDQFSVERPDGSNFTLKIRSTKLEDSAMYFCASSVRGKSTGELFFGEGSRLTVL.